Here is one T cell receptor beta chain with its context. No antigen is known for it. This specimen comes from a study of cytomegalovirus exposure and HLA in healthy donors. Study results and limitations: The HLA-A and HLA-B alleles of most subjects were reportedly predicted accurately from TCR beta sequences. Donors were assumed by presence/absence analyses to have roughly uniform sequencing depth.

Per the germline V gene, CDR1 is LGHNA and CDR2 is YNFKEQ. V was clipped by 3 bases and J by 6 bases; unmatched bases: 9. The CDR3 loop spans 17 amino acids. The study ran its PCR with 60 Vbeta and 13 Jbeta primers. Sequencing was performed with immunoSEQ multiplex PCR; in TCRdb, only in-frame clones are kept and a portion is missing. The top ten clones hold approximately 1.2% of a sample with around 170,000 clones, approximately 84% of them seen once. The TCR originated in a man aged 45-65 years in good health and CMV-seropositive. Sequenced: PBMCs. The chain has TRBV4-2 and TRBJ2-1, with 12 bases identical to TRBD2. The chain's CDR3 is CASSQSYTSGGRNEQFF. The CDR3 DNA sequence: TGTGCCAGCAGCCAGAGTTATACTAGCGGGGGGCGCAATGAGCAGTTCTTC.